A single TCR beta chain is shown here with its context. Its antigen is currently not known. No much larger clone is present one base from it, and per-base qualities are unavailable. For TCRbeta CDR3 sequencing, genomic DNA from the sorted cells was extracted using the QIAGEN DNeasy Blood and Tissue Kit. Through immunoSEQ, high-throughput TCRbeta CDR3 sequencing was done commercially, including PCR amplification with internal controls and bias correction. On the authors' methods: Unique productive TCRbeta sequences were defined by CDR3 nucleotide sequence where primers matched, otherwise by CDR3 amino acid sequence with Vbeta and Jbeta genes. As a correction for sorting error, sequences shared between sorted populations at a frequency ratio of 2:1 or less were discarded, and the remaining shared sequences were assigned to the higher population. A sequence was defined as donor-reactive if the sequence was expanded at least 5-fold in CFSE-low cells compared with unstimulated cells and had a frequency of at least 0.01% in CFSE-low cells. Jensen-Shannon divergence calculated on the top 100 TCRbeta sequences ranked by frequency was used to measure repertoire divergence. For any sample with multiple sequencing runs, sorting error was corrected in each run separately before the runs were pooled. TCRdb mirrors the immuneACCESS table, restricted to in-frame sequences. Some clones are absent from its copies; in checked studies, under half trace to an unresolved V gene, and the reason for the others is unknown. That table is the source of V, J and clone size, and D and trimming were worked out from the DNA. For this sample the table gives around 75,000 clones, of which about 88% were detected only once. About 0.37% of the sample is taken by the ten largest.

The germline V gene sets CDR1 to SGHAT and CDR2 to FQNNGV. V is pared back by 4 bases and J by 4 bases, with 11 bases lying between the germline termini. The CDR3 covers 13 residues, taking in both the cysteine and the phenylalanine. This entry keeps only the CDR3 DNA: 39 bases, framed from base 1. These data are taken from a study of Tregs in tolerant kidney transplant recipients (dated by TCRdb to the late 2010s). About the investigation overall: The transplants used related donors with nonmyeloablative bone marrow transplantation, and mixed chimerism in the human trials was transient. TCRbeta sequencing was used in the study to identify donor-specific regulatory T cells before combined kidney and bone marrow transplantation, and the identified cells were then tracked after transplant. Study-wide findings and limitations: Expanding Tregs with activated donor B cells appeared to identify the most biologically relevant and donor-specific TCRbeta repertoire. Because the PCR primers were changed over time for some patients, nucleotide-level comparison could not be performed across the samples from those patients. Donor-specific Treg expansion exceeded global Treg expansion in tolerant patients, suggesting antigen-driven rather than nonspecific expansion. Because only a small number of patients were included, the study had limitations, and the results will need to be validated in larger populations as well as under other immunosuppression protocols. Although technical replication error seemed to be minimal, the question of biological reproducibility was not addressed directly.

In light of the paper, this sample's time point label describes: blood sample drawn before combined kidney and bone marrow transplant. Thawed PBMCs were FACS-sorted into unstimulated Tregs (CD4+CD25+CD127-), CD4+ non-Tregs (CD4+CD25-), CD4 cells and CD8 cells. The patients were a few recipients of combined kidney and bone marrow transplants from the ITN036ST trial, and samples were available only from these trial subjects. Healthy control blood was separated into PBMCs by Ficoll density gradient and cryopreserved, and patient PBMCs were collected both before and after transplant. The V and J segments used are TRBV11-2 and TRBJ2-7, with the D gene not confidently named. This specimen was CD4+ T cells from blood, taken before the transplant. The source of this sequence is a human donor who received a combined kidney and bone marrow transplant. In nucleotide form, the sequence is TGTGCCAGCAGCTCGACTGTTGGATACGAGCAGTACTTC. It specifies CASSSTVGYEQYF. The full variable domain, with segments outside the CDR3 supplied by the reference TRBV11-2 and TRBJ2-7 proteins, appears as EAGVAQSPRYKIIEKRQSVAFWCNPISGHATLYWYQQILGQGPKLLIQFQNNGVVDDSQLPKDRFSAERLKGVDSTLKIQPAKLEDSAVYLCASSSTVGYEQYFGPGTRLTVT.